The 18 T cell receptor beta chains presented below share a single source sample, sequenced in a study of control samples from healthy donors and cancer patients. The repertoire was sequenced with immunoSEQ multiplex PCR; TCRdb's copy has only in-frame clones and lacks some. The table has about 120,000 clones, 80% to 90% seen once. The sequencing sample was made of PBMCs. All receptors derive from a woman aged 45-60 years with colorectal cancer.

In DNA, the CDR3 is TGTGCCATCAGTGAAGGGAGCAAGGATACGCAGTATTTT. Its protein product is CAISEGSKDTQYF. The chain combines TRBV10-3 with TRBJ2-3, with D perhaps TRBD2 (5 bases). The V and J ends lost 3 bases and 6 bases respectively, with 10 bases between them. Germline loops: CDR1 ENHRY, CDR2 SYGVKD. The CDR3 runs to 13 residues.

This sequence joins TRBV11-2 and TRBJ1-1; D ambiguous. V was cut by 6 bases and J by 0 bases, with 26 bases left in between. CDR3 length equals 19 residues. Germline values: CDR1 SGHAT, CDR2 FQNNGV. The CDR3 sequence: CASSPGLKDPGIMNTEAFF. The DNA for the CDR3 is TGTGCCAGCAGTCCTGGCTTAAAGGATCCGGGGATAATGAACACTGAAGCTTTCTTT. The variable domain in full, with the rest retrieved from reference TRBV11-2 and TRBJ1-1, is EAGVAQSPRYKIIEKRQSVAFWCNPISGHATLYWYQQILGQGPKLLIQFQNNGVVDDSQLPKDRFSAERLKGVDSTLKIQPAKLEDSAVYLCASSPGLKDPGIMNTEAFFGQGTRLTVV.

The rearrangement joins TRBV27 to TRBJ2-5; 12 nucleotides agree with TRBD2. CDR3 length equals 16 residues. Germline V gene sequence: CDR1 MNHEY, CDR2 SMNVEV (reference sequence). V shed 5 bases, J shed 4 bases, and the junction held 8 bases outside the gene matches. Here the CDR3 DNA reads TGTGCCAGCAGTATAGACCCGGGACTAGCGGGAGAGACCCAGTACTTC. Translation gives CASSIDPGLAGETQYF.

The V call is TRBV10-3, the J call TRBJ2-5; D remains ambiguous. Trimming shortened V by 0 bases and J by 7 bases, and 12 bases separated the two germline ends. Germline V gene lookup returns CDR1 ENHRY and CDR2 SYGVKD. CDR3 length equals 14 residues. CDR3 in amino acids: CAISESGASGTQYF. CDR3 in DNA: TGTGCCATCAGTGAGTCTGGCGCTTCCGGGACCCAGTACTTC.

The rearrangement links TRBV11-3 to TRBJ2-2, with 9 nucleotides matching TRBD1. V shed 3 bases and J 2 bases; nucleotides not matched to a gene: 4. Per the germline V gene, CDR1 is SGHNT and CDR2 is YENEEA. The CDR3 length is 16 residues. CDR3 region: CASSFSGQGNTGELFF. The CDR3 DNA sequence: TGTGCCAGCAGCTTCTCGGGACAGGGAAACACCGGGGAGCTGTTTTTT.

CDR3 DNA sequence: TGTGCCTGGAGCACAGGGGTCCACAATGAGCAGTTCTTC. Its protein product is CAWSTGVHNEQFF. The chain employs TRBV30 and TRBJ2-1; 7 bases match TRBD1. V lost 3 bases and J lost 5; bases outside the gene matches: 4. The CDR3 runs to 13 residues. Germline V gives CDR1 GTSNPN, CDR2 SVGIG (reference sequence).

This clone has a single count. The rearrangement uses TRBV27 and TRBJ2-3; 7 positions match TRBD2. Per the germline V gene, CDR1 is MNHEY and CDR2 is SMNVEV (reference sequence). After removal of 0 bases from V and 6 bases from J, the junction contained 6 bases not matched to a gene. The CDR3 spans 15 residues. The CDR3 coding sequence is TGTGCCAGCAGTTTATCACGGGAGGCCCCCGATACGCAGTATTTT. This sequence encodes CASSLSREAPDTQYF.

The chain joins TRBV19 to TRBJ1-1; D call uncertain. Germline assignment: CDR1 LNHDA and CDR2 SQIVND (reference sequence). Trimming left V 9 bases short and J 6 bases short, with 20 bases between. The CDR3 extends over 14 amino acids. CDR3 in amino acids: CASNHPASGAEAFF. CDR3 in DNA: TGTGCCAGCAACCACCCCGCCTCTGGGGCTGAAGCTTTCTTT.

CDR3: CASRTGNFYGYTF. As DNA, the CDR3 is TGTGCCAGCAGAACCGGAAATTTCTATGGCTACACCTTC. The genes are TRBV6-5 and TRBJ1-2, with D unclear. CDR1 and CDR2 from the germline V gene are MNHEY and SVGAGI. V was clipped by 6 bases and J by 4 bases, with 12 bases between them. CDR3 size: 13 residues.

The chain is built from TRBV19 and TRBJ1-5; TRBD1 agrees at 7 bases. From germline, CDR1 is LNHDA and CDR2 SQIVND (reference sequence). This CDR3 comprises 15 residues. Trimming cost V 5 bases and J 0 bases; bases outside gene matches: 4. The CDR3 DNA sequence: TGTGCCAGTAGTCGACAGGGTGATAGCAATCAGCCCCAGCATTTT. This sequence encodes CASSRQGDSNQPQHF.

J is TRBJ2-1 and V is TRBV5-1, with a weak D call TRBD2 (5 bases). The CDR3 has 12 residues. Germline CDR1 SGHRS, CDR2 YFSETQ. Trimming removed 2 bases at V and 8 bases at J, with 8 bases between. The CDR3 spells CASSFKGDEQFF. The CDR3 DNA sequence: TGCGCCAGCAGCTTTAAGGGAGATGAGCAGTTCTTC.

V gene TRBV24-1 combines with J gene TRBJ2-3; TRBD2 might be the D (6 bases). Germline V gene lookup returns CDR1 KGHDR and CDR2 SFDVKD. This CDR3 is built from 15 residues. Trimming took 4 bases from V and 1 from J, leaving 11 bases between them. CDR3 amino acids: CATSDGGRGTDTQYF. The CDR3 nucleotides are TGTGCCACCAGTGACGGGGGACGGGGCACAGATACGCAGTATTTT.

The V gene is TRBV28, the J gene TRBJ1-3, with TRBD1 matching over 7 bases. V dropped 5 bases and J dropped 4; count of bases not matched to a gene: 5. The CDR3 is 14 residues long. Germline CDR1 is MDHEN and CDR2 is SYDVKM. In DNA form, the CDR3 reads TGTGCCAGCAGTCGTACAGGGGCAGGAAACACCATATATTTT. It codes for CASSRTGAGNTIYF.

The V and J genes are TRBV29-1 and TRBJ2-5; 7 bases agree with TRBD1. V shed 1 base and J 5 bases; nucleotides not matched to a gene: 4. This CDR3 region has 13 residues. The germline gives CDR1 SQVTM, CDR2 ANQGSEA. CDR3 residues: CSVEGGQRETQYF. The CDR3 nucleotides are TGCAGCGTTGAAGGGGGACAGCGGGAGACCCAGTACTTC.

The chain combines TRBV15 with TRBJ2-2; 8 bases are shared with TRBD2. The J segment lost 3 bases and the V segment lost 5 bases, leaving 8 bases of the junction unmatched. The germline V gene encodes CDR1 LNHNV and CDR2 YYDKDF (reference sequence). The CDR3 consists of 16 residues. CDR3 bases: TGTGCCACCAGCCCTCCGGGGGGGGACTACACCGGGGAGCTGTTTTTT. It codes for CATSPPGGDYTGELFF.

The V call is TRBV6-5, the J call TRBJ2-7; D is undetermined. Germline V gene data show CDR1 as MNHEY and CDR2 as SVGAGI. Trimming shortened V by 11 bases and J by 7 bases, and 18 bases separated the two germline ends. The CDR3 spans 12 residues. This CDR3 reads CAARKFLGEQYF. The CDR3 DNA is TGTGCCGCCCGGAAGTTCTTGGGGGAGCAGTACTTC.

The chain has TRBV29-1 and TRBJ2-3; tentatively, D is TRBD1 or TRBD2 (6 bases each). CDR1 is SQVTM, CDR2 ANQGSEA, per germline. The germline V and J ends were trimmed by 6 bases and 2 bases, with 18 bases remaining between them. The CDR3 sequence is 15 residues long. The chain's CDR3 is CSVDRSRGITDTQYF. CDR3 nucleotide sequence: TGCAGCGTAGACAGGTCTCGGGGGATCACAGATACGCAGTATTTT.

The sample holds one count of this clone. The rearrangement uses TRBV2 and TRBJ2-5; 9 nucleotides line up with TRBD2. The germline V gene encodes CDR1 SNHLY and CDR2 FYNNEI. This CDR3 region has 13 residues. V lost 8 bases and J lost 4; bases outside the gene matches: 5. The CDR3 spells CASLFSGGETQYF. The CDR3 DNA is TGTGCCAGCCTTTTTAGCGGGGGAGAGACCCAGTACTTC.